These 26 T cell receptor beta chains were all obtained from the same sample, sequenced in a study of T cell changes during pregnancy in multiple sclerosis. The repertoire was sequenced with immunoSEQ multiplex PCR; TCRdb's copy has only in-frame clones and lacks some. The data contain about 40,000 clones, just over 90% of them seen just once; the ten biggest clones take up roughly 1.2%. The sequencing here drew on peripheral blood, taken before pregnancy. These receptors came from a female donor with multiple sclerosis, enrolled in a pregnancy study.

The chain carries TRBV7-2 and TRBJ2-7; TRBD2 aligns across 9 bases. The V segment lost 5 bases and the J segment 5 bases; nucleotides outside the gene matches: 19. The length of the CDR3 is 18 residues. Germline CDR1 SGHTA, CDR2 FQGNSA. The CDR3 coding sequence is TGTGCCAGCAGCGTTCCCCCCACTAGCGGGCCTGTTTTTGACGAGCAGTACTTC. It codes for CASSVPPTSGPVFDEQYF. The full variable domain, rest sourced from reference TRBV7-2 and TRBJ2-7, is GAGVSQSPSNKVTEKGKDVELRCDPISGHTALYWYRQSLGQGLEFLIYFQGNSAPDKSGLPSDRFSAERTGGSVSTLTIQRTQQEDSAVYLCASSVPPTSGPVFDEQYFGPGTRLTVT.

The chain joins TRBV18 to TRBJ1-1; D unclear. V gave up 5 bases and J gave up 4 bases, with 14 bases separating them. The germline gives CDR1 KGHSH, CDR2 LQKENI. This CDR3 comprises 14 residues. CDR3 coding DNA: TGTGCCAGCTCAGCAGTGAATTCGGGCACTGAAGCTTTCTTT. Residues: CASSAVNSGTEAFF.

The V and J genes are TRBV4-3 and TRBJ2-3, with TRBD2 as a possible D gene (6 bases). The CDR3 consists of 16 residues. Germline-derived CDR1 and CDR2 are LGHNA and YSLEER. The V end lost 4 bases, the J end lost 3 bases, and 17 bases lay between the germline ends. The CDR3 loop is CASSLQAGRGTDTQYF. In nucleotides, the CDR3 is TGCGCCAGCAGCCTGCAAGCGGGCCGGGGGACAGATACGCAGTATTTT.

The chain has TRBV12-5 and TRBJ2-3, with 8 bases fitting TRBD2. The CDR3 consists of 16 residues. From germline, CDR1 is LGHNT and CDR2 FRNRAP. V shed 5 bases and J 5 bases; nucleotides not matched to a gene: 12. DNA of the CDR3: TGTGCTAGTGGTCTCGAGGGGCGGGGGGCAAGAGATACGCAGTATTTT. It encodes CASGLEGRGARDTQYF.

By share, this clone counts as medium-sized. CDR3 sequence (DNA): TGTGCCAGCAGCCTTATGGACCCGGGACTAGCGGCCGTTAAAGAGACCCAGTACTTC. Its protein is CASSLMDPGLAAVKETQYF. This chain links TRBV7-2 with TRBJ2-5, with 11 bases aligning to TRBD2. With 5 bases clipped from V and 3 bases from J, the junction kept 17 bases outside the gene matches. Germline loops: CDR1 SGHTA, CDR2 FQGNSA. The CDR3 loop spans 19 amino acids.

The CDR3 protein is CASRSRQGSYNEQFF. DNA of the CDR3: TGTGCCAGCAGATCCAGACAGGGCTCCTACAATGAGCAGTTCTTC. The V call is TRBV28, the J call TRBJ2-1; TRBD1 matches 7 bases. The V gene's germline CDR1 is MDHEN and CDR2 SYDVKM. Unmatched junction bases numbered 5, after V lost 6 bases and J lost 0 bases. The CDR3 spans 15 residues.

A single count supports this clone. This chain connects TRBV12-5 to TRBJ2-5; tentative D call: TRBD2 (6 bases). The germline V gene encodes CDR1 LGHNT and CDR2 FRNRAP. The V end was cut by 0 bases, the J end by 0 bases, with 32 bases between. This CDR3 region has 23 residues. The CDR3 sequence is CASGLVAGSYRGRDVKYQETQYF. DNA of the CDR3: TGTGCTAGTGGTTTGGTTGCGGGGTCCTACCGGGGCAGGGACGTAAAGTACCAAGAGACCCAGTACTTC.

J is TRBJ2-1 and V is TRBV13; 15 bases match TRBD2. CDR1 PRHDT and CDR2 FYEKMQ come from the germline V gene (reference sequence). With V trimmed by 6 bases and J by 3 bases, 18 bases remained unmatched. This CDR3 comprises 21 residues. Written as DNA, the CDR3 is TGTGCCAGCAGTACCAAAATGTCGGGACTAGCGGGAGGAACTAGCTACAATGAGCAGTTCTTC. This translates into CASSTKMSGLAGGTSYNEQFF.

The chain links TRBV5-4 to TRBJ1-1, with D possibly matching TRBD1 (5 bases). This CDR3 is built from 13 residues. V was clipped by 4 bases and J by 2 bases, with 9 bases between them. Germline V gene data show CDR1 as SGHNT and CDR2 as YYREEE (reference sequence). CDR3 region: CASSVRDNTEAFF. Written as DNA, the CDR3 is TGTGCCAGCAGCGTCAGGGATAACACTGAAGCTTTCTTT.

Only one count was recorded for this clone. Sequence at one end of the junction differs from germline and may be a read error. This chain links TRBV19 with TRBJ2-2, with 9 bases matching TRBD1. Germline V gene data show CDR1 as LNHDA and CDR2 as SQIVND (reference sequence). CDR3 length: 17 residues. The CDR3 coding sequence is TGTGCCAGTAGTATGGGAACCGGGACAGGGAACCCCGGGGAGCTGTTTTTT. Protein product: CASSMGTGTGNPGELFF.

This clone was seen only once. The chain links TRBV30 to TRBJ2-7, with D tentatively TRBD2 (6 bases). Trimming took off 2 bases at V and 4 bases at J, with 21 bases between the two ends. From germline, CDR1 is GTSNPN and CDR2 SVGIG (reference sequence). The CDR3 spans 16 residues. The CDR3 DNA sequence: TGTGCCTGGAGTCGCTTAACTCGGGGGTTTGGGTACGAGCAGTACTTC. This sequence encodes CAWSRLTRGFGYEQYF.

CDR3 coding DNA: TGTGCCATCAGTCCGGGACAGGGGGCTACCGGGGAGCTGTTTTTT. Its protein is CAISPGQGATGELFF. The genes are TRBV10-3 and TRBJ2-2, with 12 nucleotides matching TRBD1. The germline V gene has CDR1 ENHRY and CDR2 SYGVKD. The CDR3 has 15 amino acids. V gave up 5 bases and J gave up 5 bases; unmatched junction bases: 3.

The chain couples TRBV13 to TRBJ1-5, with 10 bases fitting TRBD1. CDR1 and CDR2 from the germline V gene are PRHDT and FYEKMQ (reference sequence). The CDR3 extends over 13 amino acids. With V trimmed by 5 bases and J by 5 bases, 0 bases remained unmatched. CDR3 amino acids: CASSGTGDQPQHF. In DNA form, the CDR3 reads TGTGCCAGCAGCGGGACAGGGGATCAGCCCCAGCATTTT.

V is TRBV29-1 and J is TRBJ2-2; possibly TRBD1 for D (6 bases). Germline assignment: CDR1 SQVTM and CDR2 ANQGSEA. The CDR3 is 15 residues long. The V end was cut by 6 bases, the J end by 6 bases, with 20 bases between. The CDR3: CSVLQGRMDPGELFF. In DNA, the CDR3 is TGCAGCGTCTTACAGGGCCGGATGGATCCCGGGGAGCTGTTTTTT.

The CDR3 sequence: CASSIRRDSNQPQHF. Written as DNA, the CDR3 is TGTGCCAGTAGTATTAGGCGGGATAGCAATCAGCCCCAGCATTTT. J is TRBJ1-5 and V is TRBV19; no clear D gene. The CDR3 length is 15 residues. CDR1 LNHDA and CDR2 SQIVND come from the germline V gene (reference sequence). The V and J ends lost 3 bases and 0 bases respectively, with 9 bases between them.

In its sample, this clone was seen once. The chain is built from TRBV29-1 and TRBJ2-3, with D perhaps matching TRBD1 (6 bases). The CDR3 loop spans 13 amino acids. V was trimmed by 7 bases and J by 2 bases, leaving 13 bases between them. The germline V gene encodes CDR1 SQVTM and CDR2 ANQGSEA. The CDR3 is CSATTGATDTQYF. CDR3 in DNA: TGCAGCGCCACGACAGGAGCCACAGATACGCAGTATTTT.

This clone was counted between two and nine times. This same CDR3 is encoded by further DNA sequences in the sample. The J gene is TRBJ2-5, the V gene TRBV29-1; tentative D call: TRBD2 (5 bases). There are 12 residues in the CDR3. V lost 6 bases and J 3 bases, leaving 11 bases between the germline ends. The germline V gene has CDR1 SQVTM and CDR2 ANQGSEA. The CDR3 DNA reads TGCAGCGTCGACACTAGGGAAGAGACCCAGTACTTC. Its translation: CSVDTREETQYF. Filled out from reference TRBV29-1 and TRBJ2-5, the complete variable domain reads SAVISQKPSRDICQRGTSLTIQCQVDSQVTMMFWYRQQPGQSLTLIATANQGSEATYESGFVIDKFPISRPNLTFSTLTVSNMSPEDSSIYLCSVDTREETQYFGPGTRLLVL.

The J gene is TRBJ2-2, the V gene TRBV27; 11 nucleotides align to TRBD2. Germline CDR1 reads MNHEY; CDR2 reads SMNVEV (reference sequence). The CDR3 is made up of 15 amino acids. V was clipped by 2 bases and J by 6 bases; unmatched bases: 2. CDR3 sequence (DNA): TGTGCCAGCAGTTTAATAGCGGGAGGGTCCGGGGAGCTGTTTTTT. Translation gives CASSLIAGGSGELFF.

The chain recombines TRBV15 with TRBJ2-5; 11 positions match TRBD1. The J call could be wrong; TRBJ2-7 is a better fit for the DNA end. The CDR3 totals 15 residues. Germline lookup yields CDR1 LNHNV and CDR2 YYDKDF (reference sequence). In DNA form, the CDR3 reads TGTGCCACCAGCAGAAGGACAGGGGGCAGATACGAGCAGTACTTC. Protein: CATSRRTGGRYEQYF.

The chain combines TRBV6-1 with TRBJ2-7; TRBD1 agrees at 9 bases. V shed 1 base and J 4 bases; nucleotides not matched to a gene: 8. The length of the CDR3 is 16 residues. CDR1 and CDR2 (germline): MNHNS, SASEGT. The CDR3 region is CASSEEARTGVYEQYF. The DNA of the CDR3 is TGTGCCAGCAGTGAAGAGGCTAGGACAGGGGTTTACGAGCAGTACTTC.

The CDR3 here is CASTGGLDTQYF. CDR3 sequence (DNA): TGTGCCAGCACCGGAGGTTTAGATACGCAGTATTTT. The rearrangement uses TRBV28 and TRBJ2-3, with a possible D match to TRBD2 (5 bases). The CDR3 covers 12 residues. Trimming stripped 7 bases from V and 5 bases from J, with 10 bases between. The V gene's germline CDR1 is MDHEN and CDR2 SYDVKM.

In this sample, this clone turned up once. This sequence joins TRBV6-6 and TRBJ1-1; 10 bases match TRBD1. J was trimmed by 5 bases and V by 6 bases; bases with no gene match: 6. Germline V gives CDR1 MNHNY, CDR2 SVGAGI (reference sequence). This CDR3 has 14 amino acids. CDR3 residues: CASRQPGQGTEAFF. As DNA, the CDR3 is TGTGCCAGCAGACAACCGGGACAGGGGACTGAAGCTTTCTTT.

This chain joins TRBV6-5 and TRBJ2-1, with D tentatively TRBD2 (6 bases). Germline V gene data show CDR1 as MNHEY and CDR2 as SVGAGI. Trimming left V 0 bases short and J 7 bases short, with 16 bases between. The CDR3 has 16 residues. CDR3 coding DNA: TGTGCCAGCAGTTACTCGACTAGAAGCTCTTGGAATGAGCAGTTCTTC. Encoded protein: CASSYSTRSSWNEQFF.

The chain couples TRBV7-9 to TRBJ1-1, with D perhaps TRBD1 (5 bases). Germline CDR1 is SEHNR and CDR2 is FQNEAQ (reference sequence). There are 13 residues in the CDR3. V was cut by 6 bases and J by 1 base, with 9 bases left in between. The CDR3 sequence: CASSRGKNTEAFF. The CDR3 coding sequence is TGTGCCAGCAGTCGGGGGAAGAACACTGAAGCTTTCTTT.

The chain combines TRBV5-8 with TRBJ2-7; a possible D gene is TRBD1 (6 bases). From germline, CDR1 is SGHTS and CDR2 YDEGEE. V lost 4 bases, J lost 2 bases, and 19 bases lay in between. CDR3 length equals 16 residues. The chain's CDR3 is CASSGHRVASPYEQYF. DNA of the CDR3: TGTGCCAGCAGCGGCCACAGGGTAGCCAGCCCCTACGAGCAGTACTTC.

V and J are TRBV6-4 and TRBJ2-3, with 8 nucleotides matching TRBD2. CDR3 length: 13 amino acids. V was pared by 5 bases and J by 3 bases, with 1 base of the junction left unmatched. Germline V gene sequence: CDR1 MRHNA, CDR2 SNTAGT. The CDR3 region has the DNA TGTGCCAGCAGTCAGCGGGGGACAGATACGCAGTATTTT. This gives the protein CASSQRGTDTQYF.